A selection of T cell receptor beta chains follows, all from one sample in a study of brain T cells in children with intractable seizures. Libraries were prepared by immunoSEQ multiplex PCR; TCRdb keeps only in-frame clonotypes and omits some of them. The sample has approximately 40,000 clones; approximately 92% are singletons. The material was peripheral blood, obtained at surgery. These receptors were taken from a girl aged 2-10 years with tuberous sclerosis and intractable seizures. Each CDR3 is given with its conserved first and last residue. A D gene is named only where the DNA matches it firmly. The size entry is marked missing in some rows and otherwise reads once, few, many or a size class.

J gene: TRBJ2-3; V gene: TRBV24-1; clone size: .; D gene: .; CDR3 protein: CATSDSRSRDNLRSQYF; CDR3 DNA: TGTGCCACCAGTGATTCGAGATCCCGGGACAACTTACGATCGCAGTATTTT
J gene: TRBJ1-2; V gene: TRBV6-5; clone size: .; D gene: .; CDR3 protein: CASSYGNYGYTF; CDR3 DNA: TGTGCCAGCAGTTACGGGAACTATGGCTACACCTTC
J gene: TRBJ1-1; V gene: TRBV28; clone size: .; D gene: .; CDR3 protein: CASSLVGNTEAFF; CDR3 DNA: TGTGCCAGCAGTTTAGTTGGGAACACTGAAGCTTTCTTT
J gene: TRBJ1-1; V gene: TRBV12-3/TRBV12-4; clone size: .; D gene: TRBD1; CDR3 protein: CASSFQGGTEAFF; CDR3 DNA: TGTGCCAGCAGTTTCCAGGGGGGCACTGAAGCTTTCTTT
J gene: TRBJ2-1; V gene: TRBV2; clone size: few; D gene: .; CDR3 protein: CASSAYNNEQFF; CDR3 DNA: TGTGCCAGCAGTGCCTACAACAATGAGCAGTTCTTC
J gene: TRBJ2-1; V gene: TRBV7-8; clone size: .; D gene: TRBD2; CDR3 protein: CASSPRRGDGEQFF; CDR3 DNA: TGTGCCAGCAGCCCCAGGCGGGGGGATGGTGAGCAGTTCTTC
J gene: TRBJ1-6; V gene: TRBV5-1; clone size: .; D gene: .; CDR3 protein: CASSDTARGPNSPLHF; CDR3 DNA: TGCGCCAGCAGCGACACGGCCCGAGGGCCCAATTCACCCCTCCACTTT
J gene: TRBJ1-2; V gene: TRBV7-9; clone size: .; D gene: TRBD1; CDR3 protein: CASSPGQGRESYTF; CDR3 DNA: TGTGCCAGCAGCCCAGGACAGGGCCGAGAAAGCTACACCTTC
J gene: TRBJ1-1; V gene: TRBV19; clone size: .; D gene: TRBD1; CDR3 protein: CASTQGTGGLNTEAFF; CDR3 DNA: TGTGCCAGTACCCAAGGGACAGGGGGCTTGAACACTGAAGCTTTCTTT
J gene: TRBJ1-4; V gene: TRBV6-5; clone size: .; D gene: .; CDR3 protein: CASSTLGGEKLFF; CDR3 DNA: TGTGCCAGCAGCACGCTAGGGGGTGAAAAACTGTTTTTT
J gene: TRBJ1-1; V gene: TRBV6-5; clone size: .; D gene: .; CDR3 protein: CASSYPQSEAFF; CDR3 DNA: TGTGCCAGCAGTTACCCTCAGTCTGAAGCTTTCTTT
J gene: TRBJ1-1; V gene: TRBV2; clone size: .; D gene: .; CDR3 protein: CASSVVTEAFF; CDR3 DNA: TGTGCCAGCAGTGTCGTTACTGAAGCTTTCTTT
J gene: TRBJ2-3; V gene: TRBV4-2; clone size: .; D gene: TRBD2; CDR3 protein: CASSQASGGGTDTQYF; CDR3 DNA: TGTGCCAGCAGCCAAGCTAGCGGGGGGGGCACAGATACGCAGTATTTT
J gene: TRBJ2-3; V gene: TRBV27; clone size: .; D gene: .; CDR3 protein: CASNPWGPGTTDTQYF; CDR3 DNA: TGTGCCAGCAATCCCTGGGGCCCGGGAACCACAGATACGCAGTATTTT
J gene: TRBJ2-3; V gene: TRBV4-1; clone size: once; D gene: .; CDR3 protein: CASSQDQITDTQYF; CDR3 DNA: TGCGCCAGCAGCCAAGATCAGATCACAGATACGCAGTATTTT
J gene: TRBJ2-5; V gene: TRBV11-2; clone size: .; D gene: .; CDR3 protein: CASSLDSLGTQYF; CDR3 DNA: TGTGCCAGCAGCTTGGACAGCCTGGGGACCCAGTACTTC
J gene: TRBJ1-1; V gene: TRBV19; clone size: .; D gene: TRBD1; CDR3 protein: CASSSREGALTEAFF; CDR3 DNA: TGTGCCAGTAGTTCCAGGGAGGGGGCACTAACTGAAGCTTTCTTT
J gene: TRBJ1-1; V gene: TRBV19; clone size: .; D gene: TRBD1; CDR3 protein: CASSRGLNTEAFF; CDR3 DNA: TGTGCCAGTTCAAGGGGGCTGAACACTGAAGCTTTCTTT
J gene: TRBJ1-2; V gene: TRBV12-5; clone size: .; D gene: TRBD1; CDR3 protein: CASGFLWVRRDRHPYGYTF; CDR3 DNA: TGTGCTAGTGGTTTTCTCTGGGTGCGAAGGGACAGACATCCGTATGGCTACACCTTC
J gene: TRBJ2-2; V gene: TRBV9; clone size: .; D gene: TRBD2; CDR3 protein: CASSVTGGTGELFF; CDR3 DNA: TGTGCCAGCAGCGTTACGGGGGGCACCGGGGAGCTGTTTTTT
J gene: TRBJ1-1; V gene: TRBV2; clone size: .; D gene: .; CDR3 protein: CASSEPGTVNTEAFF; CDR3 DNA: TGTGCCAGCAGTGAACCTGGGACGGTGAACACTGAAGCTTTCTTT
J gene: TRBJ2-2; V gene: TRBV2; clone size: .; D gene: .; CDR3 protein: CASSTRGTGELFF; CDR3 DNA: TGTGCCAGCAGCACACGGGGGACCGGGGAGCTGTTTTTT
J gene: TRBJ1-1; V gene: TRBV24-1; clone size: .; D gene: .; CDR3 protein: CATRGRMNTEAFF; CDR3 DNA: TGTGCCACCAGGGGACGGATGAACACTGAAGCTTTCTTT
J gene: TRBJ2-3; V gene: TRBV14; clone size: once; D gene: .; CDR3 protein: CASSPRRVTDTQYF; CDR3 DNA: TGTGCCAGCAGCCCTCGGAGGGTAACAGATACGCAGTATTTT
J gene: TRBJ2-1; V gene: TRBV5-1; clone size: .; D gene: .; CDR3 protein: CASSLALAGSIDEQFF; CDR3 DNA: TGCGCCAGCAGCTTGGCCTTGGCAGGCTCTATCGATGAGCAGTTCTTC